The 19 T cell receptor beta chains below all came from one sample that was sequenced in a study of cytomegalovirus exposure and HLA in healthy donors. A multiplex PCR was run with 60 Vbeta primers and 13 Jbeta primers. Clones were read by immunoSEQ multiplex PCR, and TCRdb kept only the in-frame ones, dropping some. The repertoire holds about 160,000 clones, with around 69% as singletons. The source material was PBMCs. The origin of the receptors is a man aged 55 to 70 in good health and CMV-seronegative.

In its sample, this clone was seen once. The CDR3 DNA follows: TGTGCCAGCAGCGCCATGCGCTATGGCTACACCTTC. Protein: CASSAMRYGYTF. This rearrangement joins TRBV28 to TRBJ1-2; no reliable D call. Trimming cost V 6 bases and J 4 bases, with 9 bases left between them. Germline lookup yields CDR1 MDHEN and CDR2 SYDVKM. The CDR3 loop spans 12 amino acids.

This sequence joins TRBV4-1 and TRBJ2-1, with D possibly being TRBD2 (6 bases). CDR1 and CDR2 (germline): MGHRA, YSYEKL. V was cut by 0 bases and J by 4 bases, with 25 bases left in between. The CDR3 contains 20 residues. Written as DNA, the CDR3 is TGCGCCAGCAGCCAAGAGATAAGTCGGCAGGGAGGAATGAATTACAATGAGCAGTTCTTC. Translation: CASSQEISRQGGMNYNEQFF.

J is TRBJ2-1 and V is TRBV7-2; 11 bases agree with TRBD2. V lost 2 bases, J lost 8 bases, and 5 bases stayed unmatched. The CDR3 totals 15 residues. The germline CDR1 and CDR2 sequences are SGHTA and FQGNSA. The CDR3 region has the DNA TGTGCCAGCAGCTTATTAGCGGGGGGGATGGATGAGCAGTTCTTC. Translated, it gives CASSLLAGGMDEQFF.

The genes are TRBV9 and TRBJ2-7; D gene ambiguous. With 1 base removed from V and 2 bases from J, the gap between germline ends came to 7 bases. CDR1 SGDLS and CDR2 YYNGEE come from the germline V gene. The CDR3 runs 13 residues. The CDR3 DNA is TGTGCCAGCAGCGTAAACCCTACCTACGAGCAGTACTTC. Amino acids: CASSVNPTYEQYF.

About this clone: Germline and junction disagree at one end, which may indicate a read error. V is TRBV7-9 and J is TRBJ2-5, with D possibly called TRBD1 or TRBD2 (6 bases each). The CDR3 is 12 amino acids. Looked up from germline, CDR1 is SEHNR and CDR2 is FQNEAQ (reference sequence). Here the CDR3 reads CSSSLGGGTQYF. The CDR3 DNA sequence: TGTTCCAGCAGCTTAGGAGGGGGGACCCAGTACTTC.

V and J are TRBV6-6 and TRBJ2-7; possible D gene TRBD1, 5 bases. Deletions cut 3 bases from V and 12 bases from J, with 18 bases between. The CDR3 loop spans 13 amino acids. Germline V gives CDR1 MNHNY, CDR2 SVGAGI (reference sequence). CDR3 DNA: TGTGCCAGCAGTTATCAACAGGTGGAGCAGTTGTACTTC. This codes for CASSYQQVEQLYF.

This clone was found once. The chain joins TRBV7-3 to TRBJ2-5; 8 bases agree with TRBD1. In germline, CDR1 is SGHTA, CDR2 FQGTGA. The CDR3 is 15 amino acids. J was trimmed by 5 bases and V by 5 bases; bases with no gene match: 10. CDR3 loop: CASSLRQGLGETQYF. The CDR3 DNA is TGTGCCAGCAGCCTCAGACAGGGGTTGGGGGAGACCCAGTACTTC. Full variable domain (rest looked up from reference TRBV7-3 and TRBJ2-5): GAGVSQTPSNKVTEKGKYVELRCDPISGHTALYWYRQSLGQGPEFLIYFQGTGAADDSGLPNDRFFAVRPEGSVSTLKIQRTERGDSAVYLCASSLRQGLGETQYFGPGTRLLVL.

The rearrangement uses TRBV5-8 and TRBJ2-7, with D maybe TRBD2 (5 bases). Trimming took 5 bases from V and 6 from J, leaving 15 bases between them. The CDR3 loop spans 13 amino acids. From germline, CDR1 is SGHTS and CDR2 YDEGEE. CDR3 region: CASRPRGGSEQYF. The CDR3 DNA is TGTGCCAGCAGACCGAGAGGCGGGTCCGAGCAGTACTTC. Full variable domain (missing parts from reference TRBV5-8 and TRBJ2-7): EAGVTQSPTHLIKTRGQQATLRCSPISGHTSVYWYQQALGLGLQFLLWYDEGEERNRGNFPPRFSGRQFPNYSSELNVNALELEDSALYLCASRPRGGSEQYFGPGTRLTVT.

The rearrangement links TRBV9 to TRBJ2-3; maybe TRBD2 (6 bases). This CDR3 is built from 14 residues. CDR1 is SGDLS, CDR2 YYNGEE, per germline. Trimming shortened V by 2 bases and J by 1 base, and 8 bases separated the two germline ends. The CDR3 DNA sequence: TGTGCCAGCAGCGTCCCGGGGGGCACAGATACGCAGTATTTT. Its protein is CASSVPGGTDTQYF.

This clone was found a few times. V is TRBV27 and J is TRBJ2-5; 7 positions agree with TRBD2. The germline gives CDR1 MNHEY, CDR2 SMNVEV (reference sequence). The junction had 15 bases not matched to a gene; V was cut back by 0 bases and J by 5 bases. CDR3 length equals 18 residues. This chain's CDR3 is CASSLSSGLRGGWETQYF. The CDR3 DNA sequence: TGTGCCAGCAGTTTATCTAGTGGATTACGGGGAGGGTGGGAGACCCAGTACTTC.

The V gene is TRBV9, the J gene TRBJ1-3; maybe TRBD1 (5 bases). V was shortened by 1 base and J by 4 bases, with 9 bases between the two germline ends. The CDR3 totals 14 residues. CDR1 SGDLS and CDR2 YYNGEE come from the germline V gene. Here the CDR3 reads CASSVSRAGNTIYF. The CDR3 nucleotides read TGTGCCAGCAGCGTATCCAGGGCGGGAAACACCATATATTTT.

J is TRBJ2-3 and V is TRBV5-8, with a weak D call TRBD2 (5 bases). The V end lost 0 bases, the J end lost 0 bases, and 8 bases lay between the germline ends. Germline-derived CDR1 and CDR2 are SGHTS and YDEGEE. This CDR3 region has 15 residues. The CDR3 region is CASSLGGSSTDTQYF. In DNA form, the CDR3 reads TGTGCCAGCAGCTTGGGAGGGTCTAGCACAGATACGCAGTATTTT. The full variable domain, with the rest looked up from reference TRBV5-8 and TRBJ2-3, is EAGVTQSPTHLIKTRGQQATLRCSPISGHTSVYWYQQALGLGLQFLLWYDEGEERNRGNFPPRFSGRQFPNYSSELNVNALELEDSALYLCASSLGGSSTDTQYFGPGTRLTVL.

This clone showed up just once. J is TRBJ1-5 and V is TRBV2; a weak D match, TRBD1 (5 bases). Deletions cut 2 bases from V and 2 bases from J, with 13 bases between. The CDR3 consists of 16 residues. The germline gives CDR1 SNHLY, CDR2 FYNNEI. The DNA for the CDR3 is TGTGCCAGCAGTGAACGGAGGGGCGTTGGCAATCAGCCCCAGCATTTT. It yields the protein CASSERRGVGNQPQHF.

CDR3 amino acids: CASSLPGTSYNSPLHF. The CDR3 bases are TGTGCCAGCAGTTTACCCGGGACATCGTATAATTCACCCCTCCACTTT. The chain employs TRBV28 and TRBJ1-6; D is perhaps TRBD1 (6 bases). Germline V gene data show CDR1 as MDHEN and CDR2 as SYDVKM. There are 16 residues in the CDR3. Trimming removed 2 bases at V and 4 bases at J, with 12 bases between.

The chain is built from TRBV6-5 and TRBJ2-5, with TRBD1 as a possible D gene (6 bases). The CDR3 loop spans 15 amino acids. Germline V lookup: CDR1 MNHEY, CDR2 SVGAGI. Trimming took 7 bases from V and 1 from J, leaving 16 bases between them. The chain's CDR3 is CASTTQGGAQETQYF. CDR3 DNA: TGTGCCAGCACCACCCAAGGGGGAGCCCAAGAGACCCAGTACTTC.

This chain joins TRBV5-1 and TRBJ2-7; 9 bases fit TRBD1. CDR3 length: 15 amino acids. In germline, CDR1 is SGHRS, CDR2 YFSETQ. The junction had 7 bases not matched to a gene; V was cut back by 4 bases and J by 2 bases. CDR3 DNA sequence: TGCGCCAGCAGCATTAGTACAGGGGGCGCCTACGAGCAGTACTTC. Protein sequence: CASSISTGGAYEQYF.

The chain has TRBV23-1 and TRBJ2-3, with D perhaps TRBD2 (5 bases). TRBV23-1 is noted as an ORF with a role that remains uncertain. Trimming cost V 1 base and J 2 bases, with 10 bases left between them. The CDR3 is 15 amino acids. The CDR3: CASSQLADFTDTQYF. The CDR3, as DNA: TGCGCCAGCAGTCAATTGGCGGACTTCACAGATACGCAGTATTTT.

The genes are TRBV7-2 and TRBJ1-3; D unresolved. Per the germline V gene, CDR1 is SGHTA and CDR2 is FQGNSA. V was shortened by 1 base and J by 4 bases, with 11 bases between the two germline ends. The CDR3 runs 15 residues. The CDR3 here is CASSLDPGRGNTIYF. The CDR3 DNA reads TGTGCCAGCAGCTTAGACCCGGGAAGAGGAAACACCATATATTTT.

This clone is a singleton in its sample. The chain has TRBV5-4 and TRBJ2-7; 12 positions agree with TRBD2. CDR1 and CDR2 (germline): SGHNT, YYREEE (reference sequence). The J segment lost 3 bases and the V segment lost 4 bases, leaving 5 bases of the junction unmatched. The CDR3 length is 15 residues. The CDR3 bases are TGTGCCAGCAGCGCCCCTAGCGGGGGGGTCTACGAGCAGTACTTC. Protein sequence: CASSAPSGGVYEQYF.